Following are 30 T cell receptor beta chains from one sample sequenced in a study of technical replicates of blood from several donors (dated by TCRdb to 2016 to 2017). The library was made by the immunoSEQ multiplex PCR assay. Imported from immuneACCESS, the table was reduced by TCRdb to in-frame sequences with V and J called. These copies leave out some clones; in studies compared against another copy, an unresolved V gene accounts for under half, and the cause of the remainder is not known. The sample contains about 97,000 clones, about 95% of them found a single time. 0.3% to 0.35% of the sample is in the top ten clones. Sequenced material: T cells isolated from PBMCs. The receptors originated from a human donor in good health.

The chain has TRBV19 and TRBJ1-2; possibly TRBD1 for D (6 bases). Trimming stripped 1 base from V and 5 bases from J, with 11 bases between. This CDR3 is 14 amino acids long. Germline V gene lookup returns CDR1 LNHDA and CDR2 SQIVND (reference sequence). The CDR3 protein is CASSIGGQFYGYTF. The CDR3 DNA reads as TGTGCCAGTAGTATAGGTGGACAGTTTTATGGCTACACCTTC.

The chain carries TRBV5-1 and TRBJ1-2; D possibly corresponds to TRBD1 (5 bases). The V gene lost 0 bases and the J gene lost 4 bases, with 10 bases spanning the gap. The CDR3 runs 14 residues. Germline CDR1 reads SGHRS; CDR2 reads YFSETQ. The CDR3 DNA sequence: TGCGCCAGCAGCTTGGAGGACACTCCCTATGGCTACACCTTC. Its protein is CASSLEDTPYGYTF. The variable domain in full, with the rest retrieved from reference TRBV5-1 and TRBJ1-2, is KAGVTQTPRYLIKTRGQQVTLSCSPISGHRSVSWYQQTPGQGLQFLFEYFSETQRNKGNFPGRFSGRQFSNSRSEMNVSTLELGDSALYLCASSLEDTPYGYTFGSGTRLTVV.

The chain joins TRBV19 to TRBJ2-7; D is uncertain. The CDR3 runs 13 residues. V was trimmed by 2 bases and J by 2 bases, leaving 7 bases between them. Germline-derived CDR1 and CDR2 are LNHDA and SQIVND (reference sequence). CDR3 in amino acids: CASSINRAYEQYF. DNA of the CDR3: TGTGCCAGTAGTATAAACCGAGCCTACGAGCAGTACTTC.

In its sample, this clone was seen once. The chain has TRBV14 and TRBJ1-2; a weak D match, TRBD1 (6 bases). In germline, CDR1 is SGHDN, CDR2 FVKESK. V lost 4 bases and J lost 5, with 23 bases in between. This CDR3 has 17 amino acids. The CDR3 nucleotides are TGTGCCAGCAGCCTAATCCTAACCGGGACAAAAGAGTATGGCTACACCTTC. It yields the protein CASSLILTGTKEYGYTF.

The genes are TRBV13 and TRBJ1-2; 10 bases line up with TRBD1. The CDR3 has 15 amino acids. Per germline, CDR1 PRHDT and CDR2 FYEKMQ (reference sequence). V was pared by 5 bases and J by 4 bases, with 7 bases of the junction left unmatched. CDR3 nucleotide sequence: TGTGCCAGCAGCCCACCGGGACAGGGGTTCTATGGCTACACCTTC. It yields the protein CASSPPGQGFYGYTF. The variable domain in full, with the rest retrieved from reference TRBV13 and TRBJ1-2, is AAGVIQSPRHLIKEKRETATLKCYPIPRHDTVYWYQQGPGQDPQFLISFYEKMQSDKGSIPDRFSAQQFSDYHSELNMSSLELGDSALYFCASSPPGQGFYGYTFGSGTRLTVV.

This rearrangement joins TRBV14 to TRBJ2-6; maybe TRBD2 (7 bases). CDR3 length: 15 amino acids. Germline loops: CDR1 SGHDN, CDR2 FVKESK. V lost 5 bases to trimming and J lost 2 bases, with 10 bases between them. The CDR3 DNA is TGTGCCAGCAGCTTGGGGGGGCCTGGGGCCAACGTCCTGACTTTC. It encodes CASSLGGPGANVLTF.

The rearrangement joins TRBV6-1 to TRBJ1-1; 7 nucleotides align to TRBD1. Germline V CDR1 and CDR2: MNHNS, SASEGT. The CDR3 is made up of 14 amino acids. Germline trimming cut 4 bases from V and 4 bases from J; bases unmatched to any gene: 6. For the CDR3, the DNA is TGTGCCAGCAGTGTGGAAGGGGGCGGCACTGAAGCTTTCTTT. Translating gives CASSVEGGGTEAFF.

The rearrangement uses TRBV11-2 and TRBJ2-4; D not certain. Trimming left V 0 bases short and J 0 bases short, with 3 bases between. There are 14 residues in the CDR3. Germline assignment: CDR1 SGHAT and CDR2 FQNNGV. The DNA for the CDR3 is TGTGCCAGCAGCTTAGACCTAGCCAAAAACATTCAGTACTTC. It codes for CASSLDLAKNIQYF.

V and J are TRBV7-8 and TRBJ2-1; weak D call: TRBD1 (6 bases). The germline gives CDR1 SGHVS, CDR2 FQNEAQ. The CDR3 consists of 15 residues. V was shortened by 0 bases and J by 8 bases, with 14 bases between the two germline ends. The CDR3 region is CASSLAQGIRDEQFF. In nucleotides, the CDR3 is TGTGCCAGCAGCTTAGCACAGGGAATCAGGGATGAGCAGTTCTTC. The variable domain in full, with the rest retrieved from reference TRBV7-8 and TRBJ2-1, is GAGVSQSPRYKVAKRGQDVALRCDPISGHVSLFWYQQALGQGPEFLTYFQNEAQLDKSGLPSDRFFAERPEGSVSTLKIQRTQQEDSAVYLCASSLAQGIRDEQFFGPGTRLTVL.

The rearrangement joins TRBV7-3 to TRBJ2-7, with TRBD2 matching 9 bases. V was pared by 2 bases and J by 2 bases, with 7 bases of the junction left unmatched. From germline, CDR1 is SGHTA and CDR2 FQGTGA. The CDR3 spans 16 residues. CDR3 nucleotide sequence: TGTGCCAGCAGCTTAGTTGCTAGCGGGGCTCCCTACGAGCAGTACTTC. It yields the protein CASSLVASGAPYEQYF. The variable domain in full, with the rest retrieved from reference TRBV7-3 and TRBJ2-7, is GAGVSQTPSNKVTEKGKYVELRCDPISGHTALYWYRQSLGQGPEFLIYFQGTGAADDSGLPNDRFFAVRPEGSVSTLKIQRTERGDSAVYLCASSLVASGAPYEQYFGPGTRLTVT.

The count of this clone is one. This rearrangement joins TRBV4-2 to TRBJ2-1, with TRBD1 as a possible D gene (6 bases). CDR3 length: 13 residues. The V end was cut by 2 bases, the J end by 7 bases, with 9 bases between. The germline gives CDR1 LGHNA, CDR2 YNFKEQ. For the CDR3, the DNA is TGTGCCAGCAGCCAATTCAGGGGTAATGAGCAGTTCTTC. It is translated as CASSQFRGNEQFF.

The chain combines TRBV25-1 with TRBJ2-1; 8 positions match TRBD2. Germline V CDR1 and CDR2: MGHDK, SYGVNS. The CDR3 consists of 15 residues. The V segment lost 3 bases and the J segment 4 bases; nucleotides outside the gene matches: 5. CDR3 in DNA: TGTGCCAGCAGTGACCGGGAGGGCCGATACAATGAGCAGTTCTTC. Protein sequence: CASSDREGRYNEQFF.

This chain connects TRBV30 to TRBJ2-1, with D possibly matching TRBD2 (5 bases). Germline-derived CDR1 and CDR2 are GTSNPN and SVGIG (reference sequence). This CDR3 is 14 amino acids long. V was clipped by 2 bases and J by 3 bases, with 11 bases between them. The CDR3 protein is CAWSRGSLYNEQFF. The CDR3 region has the DNA TGTGCCTGGAGTAGAGGGAGTCTCTACAATGAGCAGTTCTTC.

The CDR3 loop reads CASSLERDTDTQYF. The CDR3 coding sequence is TGCGCCAGCAGCTTGGAACGGGACACAGATACGCAGTATTTT. The chain employs TRBV5-1 and TRBJ2-3, with D perhaps matching TRBD2 (5 bases). Germline CDR1 reads SGHRS; CDR2 reads YFSETQ. CDR3 length equals 14 residues. V lost 0 bases, J lost 2 bases, and 7 bases lay in between.

This CDR3 reads CASTPDSYNEQFF. In nucleotides, the CDR3 is TGTGCCAGCACTCCAGACTCCTACAATGAGCAGTTCTTC. The V call is TRBV7-3, the J call TRBJ2-1; no firm D call. The length of the CDR3 is 13 residues. The germline V gene has CDR1 SGHTA and CDR2 FQGTGA. Trimming took off 7 bases at V and 0 bases at J, with 7 bases between the two ends.

This sequence joins TRBV29-1 and TRBJ2-7; D call uncertain. The CDR3 contains 14 residues. Germline CDR1 and CDR2: SQVTM and ANQGSEA. Trimming pared 3 bases from V and 1 base from J, leaving 13 bases between. In DNA, the CDR3 is TGCAGCGTTGACCCCATTATGCAGTCCTACGAGCAGTACTTC. Its translation is CSVDPIMQSYEQYF.

The chain recombines TRBV6-1 with TRBJ1-2, with a weak D call TRBD1 (5 bases). CDR1 is MNHNS and CDR2 is SASEGT in the germline V gene. Trimming removed 3 bases at V and 6 bases at J, with 17 bases between. The CDR3 is 15 amino acids. CDR3 amino acids: CASSEPFARVDGYTF. DNA for the CDR3: TGTGCCAGCAGTGAGCCTTTTGCCAGGGTGGATGGCTACACCTTC.

This chain connects TRBV30 to TRBJ2-7, with D maybe TRBD1 (5 bases). The CDR3 is made up of 13 amino acids. CDR1 and CDR2 from the germline V gene are GTSNPN and SVGIG (reference sequence). V was clipped by 2 bases and J by 4 bases, with 12 bases between them. This CDR3 is CAWSKGAVYEQYF. CDR3 coding DNA: TGTGCCTGGAGTAAAGGGGCTGTGTACGAGCAGTACTTC.

The chain combines TRBV6-1 with TRBJ1-1; D is ambiguous. V was trimmed by 4 bases and J by 7 bases, leaving 10 bases between them. Germline CDR1 MNHNS, CDR2 SASEGT. This CDR3 comprises 12 residues. The CDR3 region has the DNA TGTGCCAGCAGTGTCTTCTTTTTTGAAGCTTTCTTT. Its protein is CASSVFFFEAFF.

The V gene is TRBV27, the J gene TRBJ2-3; possible D gene TRBD2, 5 bases. This CDR3 comprises 15 residues. CDR1 and CDR2 from the germline V gene are MNHEY and SMNVEV (reference sequence). Between the trimmed V and J ends, which lost 2 bases and 0 bases, there was a span of 9 bases. The CDR3 DNA sequence: TGTGCCAGCAGTTTAGTGCGGGTTAGCACAGATACGCAGTATTTT. The encoded protein is CASSLVRVSTDTQYF.

The V and J genes are TRBV29-1 and TRBJ2-5, with TRBD1 as a possible D gene (6 bases). With 3 bases removed from V and 1 base from J, the gap between germline ends came to 9 bases. Germline V gives CDR1 SQVTM, CDR2 ANQGSEA. This CDR3 spans 13 amino acids. The chain's CDR3 is CSVDGTRQETQYF. The CDR3 DNA reads TGCAGCGTTGATGGGACACGCCAAGAGACCCAGTACTTC.

The V and J genes are TRBV14 and TRBJ2-1; 15 bases line up with TRBD2. The CDR3 length is 21 residues. V shed 1 base, J shed 2 bases, and the junction held 12 bases outside the gene matches. Per the germline V gene, CDR1 is SGHDN and CDR2 is FVKESK. CDR3 bases: TGTGCCAGCAGCCAAGTTTCCTTTTCCGGGACTAGCGGGAGGACCTACAATGAGCAGTTCTTC. Translated, it gives CASSQVSFSGTSGRTYNEQFF.

This chain links TRBV18 with TRBJ1-4; possible D gene TRBD1, 6 bases. The germline CDR1 and CDR2 sequences are KGHSH and LQKENI. With 1 base removed from V and 8 bases from J, the gap between germline ends came to 11 bases. The length of the CDR3 is 14 residues. In nucleotides, the CDR3 is TGTGCCAGCTCACCACGAGGGGGTAGCGAAAAACTGTTTTTT. Translating gives CASSPRGGSEKLFF.

The chain employs TRBV28 and TRBJ2-2; perhaps TRBD1 as D (6 bases). Germline V gives CDR1 MDHEN, CDR2 SYDVKM. CDR3 length: 16 amino acids. Trimming cost V 7 bases and J 2 bases, with 17 bases left between them. The CDR3 reads CASTFAPGQNTGELFF. The CDR3 DNA reads as TGTGCCAGCACGTTTGCACCGGGACAAAACACCGGGGAGCTGTTTTTT.

This chain uses TRBV11-2 with TRBJ1-2; D is perhaps TRBD1 (6 bases). Deletions cut 5 bases from V and 6 bases from J, with 25 bases between. The CDR3 totals 17 residues. Germline V CDR1 and CDR2: SGHAT, FQNNGV. In DNA, the CDR3 is TGTGCCAGCAGCCCTCTTGGGGGCGCGGTCGTGGTTGATGGCTACACCTTC. It specifies CASSPLGGAVVVDGYTF.

The chain uses TRBV4-3 and TRBJ1-1; 7 bases line up with TRBD1. Germline V gives CDR1 LGHNA, CDR2 YSLEER. The V segment lost 0 bases and the J segment 1 base; nucleotides outside the gene matches: 14. CDR3 length equals 19 residues. This chain's CDR3 is CASSQDAGGRGRSNTEAFF. CDR3 bases: TGCGCCAGCAGCCAAGATGCCGGGGGAAGGGGGCGATCGAACACTGAAGCTTTCTTT.

This chain uses TRBV5-4 with TRBJ2-3, with 9 nucleotides matching TRBD2. V lost 1 base to trimming and J lost 5 bases; unmatched junction nucleotides: 5. Germline lookup yields CDR1 SGHNT and CDR2 YYREEE (reference sequence). This CDR3 has 15 residues. CDR3 sequence (DNA): TGTGCCAGCAGCTTGCGCGCGCGGGAGGGAGATACGCAGTATTTT. Translating gives CASSLRAREGDTQYF.

V and J are TRBV9 and TRBJ2-3; TRBD2 aligns across 8 bases. Germline V CDR1 and CDR2: SGDLS, YYNGEE. This CDR3 comprises 16 residues. Unmatched junction bases numbered 9, after V lost 3 bases and J lost 3 bases. The CDR3 loop reads CASSARLASLTDTQYF. The CDR3 DNA reads TGTGCCAGCAGCGCGCGACTAGCGAGTCTGACAGATACGCAGTATTTT.

The chain couples TRBV19 to TRBJ1-4, with a possible D match to TRBD1 (5 bases). Germline CDR1 reads LNHDA; CDR2 reads SQIVND (reference sequence). There are 16 residues in the CDR3. Deletions cut 7 bases from V and 4 bases from J, with 19 bases between. DNA for the CDR3: TGTGCCAGTACCGCCCCAGGGTTAATGTTTAATGAAAAACTGTTTTTT. This codes for CASTAPGLMFNEKLFF.

This clone was seen a single time. V and J are TRBV10-2 and TRBJ2-2; 13 nucleotides align to TRBD2. Trimming removed 4 bases from V and 5 bases from J; junction bases left unmatched: 1. In germline, CDR1 is WSHSY, CDR2 SAAADI. This CDR3 spans 15 amino acids. The CDR3 spells CASSGLAGGTGELFF. For the CDR3, the DNA is TGCGCCAGCAGTGGACTAGCGGGAGGTACCGGGGAGCTGTTTTTT.